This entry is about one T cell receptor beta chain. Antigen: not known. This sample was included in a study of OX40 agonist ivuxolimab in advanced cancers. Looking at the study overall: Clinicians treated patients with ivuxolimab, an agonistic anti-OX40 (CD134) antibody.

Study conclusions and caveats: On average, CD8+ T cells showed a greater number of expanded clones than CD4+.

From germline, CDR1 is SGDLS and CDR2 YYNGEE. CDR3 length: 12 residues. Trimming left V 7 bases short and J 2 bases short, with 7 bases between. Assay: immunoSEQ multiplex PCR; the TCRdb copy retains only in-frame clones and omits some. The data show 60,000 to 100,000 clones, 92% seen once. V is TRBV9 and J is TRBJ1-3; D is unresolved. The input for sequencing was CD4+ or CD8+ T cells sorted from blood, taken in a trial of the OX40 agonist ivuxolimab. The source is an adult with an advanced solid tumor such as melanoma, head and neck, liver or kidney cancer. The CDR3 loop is CASRGPGNTIYF. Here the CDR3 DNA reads TGTGCCAGCCGAGGCCCTGGAAACACCATATATTTT.